This T cell receptor (beta chain) was retrieved from a study of blood T cell repertoires in COVID-19. Study at large: The cDNA or gDNA used as material had been derived from T cells, B-cell-depleted T cells, or PBMCs.

The V end was cut by 0 bases, the J end by 0 bases, with 18 bases between. The germline gives CDR1 MGHRA, CDR2 YSYEKL. There are 20 residues in the CDR3. This table comes from immunoSEQ multiplex PCR, and its TCRdb copy is limited to in-frame clones, with some not included. The sample contains under 250,000 clones, 75% to 85% of which appear only once. The table lists this clone with a few counts. The sample was peripheral blood. The V gene is TRBV4-1, the J gene TRBJ1-6; unclear D gene. The TCR sequence derives from a woman in her 40s with COVID-19, enrolled during active disease. CDR3 sequence: CASSQEGGSRSSSYNSPLHF. CDR3 nucleotide sequence: TGCGCCAGCAGCCAAGAAGGCGGCAGTCGGTCTAGCTCCTATAATTCACCCCTCCACTTT.